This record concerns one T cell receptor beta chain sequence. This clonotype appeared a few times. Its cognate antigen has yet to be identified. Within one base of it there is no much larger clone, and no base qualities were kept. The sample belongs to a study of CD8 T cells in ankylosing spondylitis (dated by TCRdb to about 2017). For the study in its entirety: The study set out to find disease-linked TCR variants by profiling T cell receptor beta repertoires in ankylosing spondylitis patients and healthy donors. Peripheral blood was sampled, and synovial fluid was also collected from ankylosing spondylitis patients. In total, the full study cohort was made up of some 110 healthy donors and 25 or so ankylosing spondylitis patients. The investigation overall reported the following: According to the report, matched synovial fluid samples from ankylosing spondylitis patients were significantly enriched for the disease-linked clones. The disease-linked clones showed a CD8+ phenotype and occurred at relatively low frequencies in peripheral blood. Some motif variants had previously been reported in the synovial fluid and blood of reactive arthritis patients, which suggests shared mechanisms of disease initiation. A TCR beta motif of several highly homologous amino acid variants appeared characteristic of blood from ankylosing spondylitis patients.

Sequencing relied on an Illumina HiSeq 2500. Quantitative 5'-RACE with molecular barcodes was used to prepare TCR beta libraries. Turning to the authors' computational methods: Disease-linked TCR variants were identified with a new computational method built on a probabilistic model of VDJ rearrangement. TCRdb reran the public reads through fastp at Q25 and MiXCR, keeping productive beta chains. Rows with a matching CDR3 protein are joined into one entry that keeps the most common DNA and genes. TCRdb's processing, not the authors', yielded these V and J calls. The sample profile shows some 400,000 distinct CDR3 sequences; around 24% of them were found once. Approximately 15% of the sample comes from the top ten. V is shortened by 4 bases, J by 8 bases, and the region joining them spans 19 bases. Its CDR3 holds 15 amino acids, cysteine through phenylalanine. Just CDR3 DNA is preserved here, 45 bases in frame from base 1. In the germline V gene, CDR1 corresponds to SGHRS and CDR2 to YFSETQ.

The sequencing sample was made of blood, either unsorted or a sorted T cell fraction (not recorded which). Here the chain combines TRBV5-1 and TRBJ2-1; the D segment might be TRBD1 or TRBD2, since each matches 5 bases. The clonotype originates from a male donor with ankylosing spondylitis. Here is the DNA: TGCGCCAGCAGCCCGGAGGCAGGGCCGGGACATGAGCAGTTCTTC. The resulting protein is CASSPEAGPGHEQFF.